This T cell receptor beta chain was observed in a study of spatial heterogeneity in lung cancer. Time point here: sample taken at primary tumor resection. TCRdb processed the 5' RACE reads anew with MiXCR; each CDR3 protein has one entry. The table includes tens of thousands of distinct CDR3 sequences, 4.6% detected once. Trimming cost V 1 base and J 5 bases, with 6 bases left between them. The V gene's germline CDR1 is SGHTA and CDR2 FQGNSA. The CDR3 runs 13 residues. In this sample, this clonotype turned up a few times. The starting material was PBMCs, obtained at surgery. The chain recombines TRBV7-2 with TRBJ2-4, with D unclear. The clonotype comes from a male donor with early-stage non-small cell lung cancer. The CDR3 DNA is TGTGCCAGCAGCTTAGTCCGTGAAAACATTCAGTACTTC. Translating gives CASSLVRENIQYF.